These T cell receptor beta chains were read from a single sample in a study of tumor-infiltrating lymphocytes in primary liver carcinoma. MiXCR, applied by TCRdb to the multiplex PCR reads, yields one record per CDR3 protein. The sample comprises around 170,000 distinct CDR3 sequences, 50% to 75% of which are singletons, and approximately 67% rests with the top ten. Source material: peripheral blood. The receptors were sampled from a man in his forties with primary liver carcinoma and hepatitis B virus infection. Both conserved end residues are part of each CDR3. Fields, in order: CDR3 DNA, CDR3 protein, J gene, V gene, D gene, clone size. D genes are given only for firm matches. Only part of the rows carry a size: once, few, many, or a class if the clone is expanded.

DNA: TGTGCCAGCAGCTTCGCCTACGTGCGTGGAAAGAACACCTGGGAGCTGTTTTTT
CDR3: CASSFAYVRGKNTWELFF
J: TRBJ2-2
V: TRBV11-2
D: NA
size: NA

DNA: TGTGCCAGCAGCTTTGACCGCAATGAGCAGTTCTTC
CDR3: CASSFDRNEQFF
J: TRBJ2-1
V: TRBV11-1
D: NA
size: NA

DNA: TGCGCCAGCAGCCCTCTAAATACGCAGTATTTC
CDR3: CASSPLNTQYF
J: TRBJ2-3
V: TRBV4-1
D: NA
size: NA

DNA: TGCAGCGTTGAGCCGCAGGGCATAGATACGCAGTATTTT
CDR3: CSVEPQGIDTQYF
J: TRBJ2-3
V: TRBV29-1
D: NA
size: NA

DNA: TGCGCCAGCAGCCCCCGGACTAGCGGGGTATTCGAGACCCAGTACTTC
CDR3: CASSPRTSGVFETQYF
J: TRBJ2-5
V: TRBV4-1
D: TRBD2
size: few

DNA: TGTGCCAGCGGTTACTCCTACACCGGGGAGCTGTTTTTT
CDR3: CASGYSYTGELFF
J: TRBJ2-2
V: TRBV6-6
D: NA
size: NA

DNA: TGTGCCAGCAGCTCCTGGGGGTGGCCCACAGATACGCAGTATTTT
CDR3: CASSSWGWPTDTQYF
J: TRBJ2-3
V: TRBV5-4
D: NA
size: NA

DNA: TGCGCCAGCAGCCAGAAGAGCATGGGGACAGTTAACACCGGGGAGCTGTTTTTT
CDR3: CASSQKSMGTVNTGELFF
J: TRBJ2-2
V: TRBV4-1
D: TRBD1
size: NA

DNA: TGCGCCAGCAGCCAAGTTACCCTCGGGGGCGGGCAGTACTTC
CDR3: CASSQVTLGGGQYF
J: TRBJ2-7
V: TRBV4-1
D: NA
size: NA

DNA: TGTGCAGGCAGCTTACCAGGGACTAGCGGGAGAGGTGAGCAGTTCTTC
CDR3: CAGSLPGTSGRGEQFF
J: TRBJ2-1
V: TRBV11-3
D: TRBD2
size: NA

DNA: TGTGCTAGTGGTTTGGATCCCGGGACCGGCGATCAGCCCCAGCATTTT
CDR3: CASGLDPGTGDQPQHF
J: TRBJ1-5
V: TRBV12-5
D: NA
size: few

DNA: TGTGCCAGGAGTCTCAAAACCGGGACAGGGGGAGAGACCCAGTACTTC
CDR3: CARSLKTGTGGETQYF
J: TRBJ2-5
V: TRBV12-3/TRBV12-4
D: TRBD1
size: NA

DNA: TGTGCCAGCAGACCCCAAGGGGCTAGCGGGAGAGGCCACGAGCAGTACTTC
CDR3: CASRPQGASGRGHEQYF
J: TRBJ2-7
V: TRBV6-6
D: TRBD2
size: NA

DNA: TGTGGCAGCAGTTTATGGCAGAACTATGGCTACACCTTC
CDR3: CGSSLWQNYGYTF
J: TRBJ1-2
V: TRBV12-3/TRBV12-4
D: NA
size: NA

DNA: TGCGCCAGCAGCCTTACAGGGGGTATCCCCTACGAGCAGTACTTC
CDR3: CASSLTGGIPYEQYF
J: TRBJ2-7
V: TRBV5-1
D: TRBD1
size: NA

DNA: TGTGCCAGCAGCTCCGGACAGGGAGAGGGGGAGTTCTTC
CDR3: CASSSGQGEGEFF
J: TRBJ2-1
V: TRBV11-3
D: TRBD1
size: many

DNA: TGCGTCAGCAGCCCCGTGGCAGCGGGGGGCCTTATCACTGAAGCTTTCTTT
CDR3: CVSSPVAAGGLITEAFF
J: TRBJ1-1
V: TRBV4-1
D: NA
size: NA

DNA: TGTGCCTGCAGCTCCCGGAGCACGGCTGAAGCTTTCTTT
CDR3: CACSSRSTAEAFF
J: TRBJ1-1
V: TRBV11-2
D: NA
size: NA

DNA: TGTGCCAGCAGCCCAGCTAGCGGGACCTCCTACGAGCAGTACTTC
CDR3: CASSPASGTSYEQYF
J: TRBJ2-7
V: TRBV7-8
D: TRBD2
size: few

DNA: TGTGTCAGCAGTGAAAGCGGGAGTACCTACAATAAGCAGTTCTTC
CDR3: CVSSESGSTYNKQFF
J: TRBJ2-1
V: TRBV6-5
D: TRBD2
size: NA

DNA: TGCAGCGCTGCCAGACTCTCTGAAGCTTTCTTT
CDR3: CSAARLSEAFF
J: TRBJ1-1
V: TRBV29-1
D: NA
size: few

DNA: TGTGCCAGCAGCTTTATCTCGACCACTAGCTCTGAGCAGTTCTTC
CDR3: CASSFISTTSSEQFF
J: TRBJ2-1
V: TRBV7-8
D: NA
size: NA

DNA: TGTGCCAGCAGCTTAGGCAGCGTAAATGAGCAGTTCTTC
CDR3: CASSLGSVNEQFF
J: TRBJ2-1
V: TRBV5-4
D: NA
size: NA

DNA: TGTGCCAGCAGCCCTTCGGGACAACTGTTCTTC
CDR3: CASSPSGQLFF
J: TRBJ2-7
V: TRBV12-3/TRBV12-4
D: NA
size: few

DNA: TGTGCCATCAACCCTAGCGGAACAGATACGCAGTATTTT
CDR3: CAINPSGTDTQYF
J: TRBJ2-3
V: TRBV10-3
D: TRBD2
size: many

DNA: TGTGCCAGCAGTTACGGACAGAACTCCTACGAGCAGTACTTC
CDR3: CASSYGQNSYEQYF
J: TRBJ2-7
V: TRBV6-6
D: NA
size: NA

DNA: TGTGCCAGCAGCCCAACAGGGAACAATGAGAAGCTCTTC
CDR3: CASSPTGNNEKLF
J: TRBJ2-1
V: TRBV6-5
D: NA
size: few

DNA: TGTGCCAGCAGCTTACTGCGGGGGGCCTACGAGCAGTACTTC
CDR3: CASSLLRGAYEQYF
J: TRBJ2-7
V: TRBV11-2
D: TRBD2
size: many

DNA: TGTGCCTGGAGTCGCGGGGAAGAGACCCAGTACTTC
CDR3: CAWSRGEETQYF
J: TRBJ2-5
V: TRBV30
D: NA
size: NA

DNA: TGTGCCAGCAGCCGGACAGGAAACATGAACACTGAAGCTTTCTTT
CDR3: CASSRTGNMNTEAFF
J: TRBJ1-1
V: TRBV6-6
D: TRBD1
size: NA

DNA: TGTGCCGCCAAACGGGAACCCAACTATGGCTACACCTTC
CDR3: CAAKREPNYGYTF
J: TRBJ1-2
V: TRBV24-1
D: NA
size: NA

DNA: TGCGCCAGCAGTGCCGTGGGGGCTGGGCAGCCCCAGCATTTT
CDR3: CASSAVGAGQPQHF
J: TRBJ1-5
V: TRBV10-2
D: NA
size: few

DNA: TGTGCCAGCAGTTTGGCACCTAGCGGGCGCCCCTACGAGCAGTACTTC
CDR3: CASSLAPSGRPYEQYF
J: TRBJ2-7
V: TRBV11-2
D: TRBD2
size: NA

DNA: TGTACCAGCAGTCCAAGACTAGCGGAGAACACCGGGGAGCTGTTTTTT
CDR3: CTSSPRLAENTGELFF
J: TRBJ2-2
V: TRBV12-3/TRBV12-4
D: TRBD2
size: NA

DNA: TGTGCCAGCAGCTACGGGCTAGCGGGAGCAGTTAGCACAGATATGCAGTATTTT
CDR3: CASSYGLAGAVSTDMQYF
J: TRBJ2-3
V: TRBV11-1
D: TRBD2
size: NA

DNA: TGCGCCAGCAGCCAAGTTGCGGGGAGCGGCACTGAAGCTTTCTTT
CDR3: CASSQVAGSGTEAFF
J: TRBJ1-1
V: TRBV4-1
D: NA
size: NA

DNA: TGCAGCGTTGAAGAGGGTAGCGGGAGATTGGGTGTAGCCGATGAGCAGTTCTTC
CDR3: CSVEEGSGRLGVADEQFF
J: TRBJ2-1
V: TRBV29-1
D: TRBD2
size: NA

DNA: TGTGCCAGCAGCAGGGATGGAGACCTCTCCTACGAGCAGTACTTC
CDR3: CASSRDGDLSYEQYF
J: TRBJ2-7
V: TRBV11-1
D: NA
size: NA

DNA: TGTGCCAGCAGCTCCGGACTATCGGGAGAATACAATGAGCAGTTCTTC
CDR3: CASSSGLSGEYNEQFF
J: TRBJ2-1
V: TRBV11-2
D: NA
size: NA

DNA: TGTGCCAGCAGCTTAGCCCCGTCTACAGCGGGTGAGCAGTTCTTC
CDR3: CASSLAPSTAGEQFF
J: TRBJ2-1
V: TRBV11-2
D: NA
size: NA

DNA: TGCGCCAGCAGCCAAGTGTTCCAGGGGGTAACCGGGGAGCTGTTTTTT
CDR3: CASSQVFQGVTGELFF
J: TRBJ2-2
V: TRBV4-1
D: TRBD1
size: few

DNA: TGTGCCAGCAGCTTAGACGGGGAGTGGGAGCAGTTCTTC
CDR3: CASSLDGEWEQFF
J: TRBJ2-1
V: TRBV11-3
D: NA
size: many

DNA: TGTGCCAGCAGCTCCCCTGGCGGGAGTAGGAGCAATGAGCAGTTCTTC
CDR3: CASSSPGGSRSNEQFF
J: TRBJ2-1
V: TRBV7-8
D: TRBD2
size: few

DNA: TGCAGCGTTGAAAGTACGACTTACAAAGAGCAGTTCTTC
CDR3: CSVESTTYKEQFF
J: TRBJ2-1
V: TRBV29-1
D: NA
size: NA

DNA: TGTGCCAGCGGCTTGGGGACCGGGAGACCCTACGAGCAGTACTTC
CDR3: CASGLGTGRPYEQYF
J: TRBJ2-7
V: TRBV7-8
D: NA
size: NA

DNA: TGCGCCAGCAGCCAACCGACTAGCGGGAACAATGAGCAGTTCTTC
CDR3: CASSQPTSGNNEQFF
J: TRBJ2-1
V: TRBV4-1
D: TRBD2
size: few

DNA: TGTTCCATCCGGGGGACAGGGGGCAACACCGGGGAGCTGTTTTTT
CDR3: CSIRGTGGNTGELFF
J: TRBJ2-2
V: TRBV10-3
D: TRBD1
size: NA

DNA: TGTGCTAGCAGCCCGCAACCGGGACAGGGCCTTAACCATGGCTACACCTTC
CDR3: CASSPQPGQGLNHGYTF
J: TRBJ1-2
V: TRBV7-9
D: TRBD1
size: NA

DNA: TGTGCCAGCACCTCGGCGGGGCCCTACAATGAGCAGTTCTTC
CDR3: CASTSAGPYNEQFF
J: TRBJ2-1
V: TRBV12-3/TRBV12-4
D: NA
size: few

DNA: TGTGCCAGCAGTACGGCGGACAGGAGGGTAGGTCCCCAGCATTTT
CDR3: CASSTADRRVGPQHF
J: TRBJ1-5
V: TRBV28
D: TRBD1
size: NA

DNA: TGCGCCAGCAGCCAACAGACTAGCGGGAGGGGTAATGAGCAGTTCTTC
CDR3: CASSQQTSGRGNEQFF
J: TRBJ2-1
V: TRBV4-1
D: TRBD2
size: NA

DNA: TGTGCCATCAGTGAGTTTGGGACAGGGGCGTCCTACGAGCAGTACTTC
CDR3: CAISEFGTGASYEQYF
J: TRBJ2-7
V: TRBV10-3
D: TRBD1
size: many